The rows below give T cell receptor beta chains drawn from one sample of a study of T cells in Graves' hyperthyroidism and ophthalmopathy. TCRdb called the multiplex PCR reads again in MiXCR, with one record for every CDR3 protein. The data show 380,000 or so distinct CDR3 sequences, with about 18% seen just once and approximately 4% held by the top ten. The sequenced sample was blood. These receptors were taken from a woman in her late teens or twenties with Graves' hyperthyroidism. The CDR3 runs from the conserved cysteine through the conserved F or W.

TRBV20-1	TRBJ2-2	CSARDPGTTGELFF
TRBV4-2	TRBJ1-5	CASSHHRVGNQPQHF
TRBV5-1	TRBJ2-6	CASNWGVFSGANVLTF
TRBV14	TRBJ2-7	CASSRGLRSYEQYF
TRBV12-3/TRBV12-4	TRBJ1-5	CASREGGLSNQPQHF
TRBV7-9	TRBJ1-2	CAGWPGRGPFYGYTF
TRBV19	TRBJ1-2	CASSVTGGAFGYTF
TRBV28	TRBJ2-5	CASYSPGGGRETQYF
TRBV6-2/TRBV6-3	TRBJ1-1	CASSSLPETNTEAFF
TRBV24-1	TRBJ1-2	CATSLAGEDYTF
TRBV27	TRBJ1-5	CASSLSRGRTPIEEPQHF
TRBV20-1	TRBJ2-5	CSAPGQSQETQYF
TRBV7-3	TRBJ2-4	CASSFGQGDIKYF
TRBV6-5	TRBJ2-2	CASSYSGGLNTGELFF
TRBV28	TRBJ1-2	CASRPGPNYGYTF
TRBV5-1	TRBJ1-1	CASSQGQGAITEAFF
TRBV15	TRBJ2-2	CATSRGSDTGELFF
TRBV11-2	TRBJ2-4	CASSLDQTRGNIQYF
TRBV19	TRBJ1-1	CASSATAYTEAFF
TRBV2	TRBJ1-2	CASSGRVNYGYTF
TRBV18	TRBJ1-3	CASSLAGMGNTIYF
TRBV27	TRBJ1-1	CASRNRGVDTEAFF
TRBV7-8	TRBJ2-5	CASSLLSSSATQYF
TRBV7-8	TRBJ2-7	CASSLEQVAGAFPGEQYF
TRBV20-1	TRBJ1-1	CSARGWTVSAGTEAFF
TRBV6-5	TRBJ2-7	CVSSFYHLRPYEQYF
TRBV9	TRBJ1-2	CASSPTARGSKGGYTF
TRBV18	TRBJ2-2	CASSPLAFNTGELFF
TRBV6-5	TRBJ2-5	CASSLYYPAETQYF
TRBV20-1	TRBJ2-5	CSATRKGGKTQYF
TRBV12-3/TRBV12-4	TRBJ2-5	CASSLDRELQETQYF
TRBV6-9	TRBJ1-1	CARTSGRMNTEAFF
TRBV5-1	TRBJ1-5	CASSLLGGASQPQHF
TRBV12-3/TRBV12-4	TRBJ2-7	CASSLQGPNGEQYF
TRBV12-5	TRBJ2-1	CASGLYLAGGSSYNEQFF
TRBV2	TRBJ2-5	CASSETGLAESQYF
TRBV3-1	TRBJ1-1	CASSQAGGFPEAFF
TRBV29-1	TRBJ1-1	CSVGLLNTEAFF
TRBV5-5	TRBJ2-5	CASSTLDRVKTQYF
TRBV28	TRBJ1-5	CASTLPTGSGLSNQPQHF
TRBV5-1	TRBJ2-6	CASSTTGSSGANVLTF
TRBV2	TRBJ2-7	CASSPRLTSSYEQYF
TRBV6-8	TRBJ1-2	CASSYVGAGYTF
TRBV25-1	TRBJ1-1	CASSESRTVDTEAFF